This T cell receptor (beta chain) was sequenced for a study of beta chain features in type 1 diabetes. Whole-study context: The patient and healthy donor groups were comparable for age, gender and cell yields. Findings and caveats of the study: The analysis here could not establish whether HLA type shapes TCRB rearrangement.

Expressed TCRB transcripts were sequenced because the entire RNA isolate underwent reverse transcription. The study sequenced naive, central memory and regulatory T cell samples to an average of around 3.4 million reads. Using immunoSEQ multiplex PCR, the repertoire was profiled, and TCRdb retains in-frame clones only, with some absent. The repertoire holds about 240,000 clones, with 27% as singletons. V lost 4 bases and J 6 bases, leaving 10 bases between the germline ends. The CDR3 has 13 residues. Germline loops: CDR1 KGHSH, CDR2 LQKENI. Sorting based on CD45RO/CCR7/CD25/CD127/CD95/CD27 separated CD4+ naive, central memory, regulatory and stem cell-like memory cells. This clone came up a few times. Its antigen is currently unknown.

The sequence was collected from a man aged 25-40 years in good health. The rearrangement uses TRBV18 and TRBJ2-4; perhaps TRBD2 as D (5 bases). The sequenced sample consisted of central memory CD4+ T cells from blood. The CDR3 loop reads CASSHGGGNIQYF. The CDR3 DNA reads TGTGCCAGCTCACATGGAGGAGGAAACATTCAGTACTTC.